The 15 T cell receptor beta chains below were found in one sample sequenced in a study of PD-L1 blockade in urothelial cancer. Assay used: immunoSEQ multiplex PCR; TCRdb lists only in-frame clones, some missing. The table shows under 35,000 clones, with around 90% occurring only once. This material consisted of PBMCs, taken around atezolizumab (anti-PD-L1) treatment. Receptors were obtained from a man aged 50 to 59 with urothelial cancer.

This rearrangement joins TRBV2 to TRBJ1-2; D is unclear. Germline CDR1 and CDR2: SNHLY and FYNNEI. V lost 4 bases to trimming and J lost 4 bases, with 7 bases between them. The length of the CDR3 is 12 residues. In nucleotides, the CDR3 is TGTGCCAGCAGTGGTGGAGTCTATGGCTACACCTTC. It is translated as CASSGGVYGYTF.

The chain carries TRBV10-3 and TRBJ2-3; 9 bases line up with TRBD2. The CDR3 is 15 amino acids. Looked up from germline, CDR1 is ENHRY and CDR2 is SYGVKD. V trimming: 10 bases; J trimming: 6 bases; junction bases outside the gene matches: 14. Here the CDR3 reads CATRPPREGGDTQYF. In DNA, the CDR3 is TGTGCCACCAGGCCCCCGCGGGAGGGGGGGGATACGCAGTATTTT.

A note on this clone: Sequence at one end of the junction differs from germline and may be a read error. The V and J genes are TRBV7-7 and TRBJ2-5, with 13 nucleotides matching TRBD2. Germline V lookup: CDR1 SSHAT, CDR2 FNYEAQ (reference sequence). This CDR3 is 16 amino acids long. The CDR3 sequence: CASSLQTSGGHVAQYF. The CDR3, as DNA: TGTGCTAGCAGCCTTCAGACTAGCGGGGGGCACGTGGCCCAGTACTTC.

The CDR3 region is CASRWNRAVDTQYF. The CDR3 nucleotides are TGCGCCAGCCGATGGAACAGGGCTGTCGATACGCAGTATTTT. The genes are TRBV5-1 and TRBJ2-3, with TRBD1 as a possible D gene (6 bases). This CDR3 spans 14 amino acids. Trimming cost V 7 bases and J 6 bases, with 18 bases left between them. The germline V gene has CDR1 SGHRS and CDR2 YFSETQ.

The J gene is TRBJ2-5, the V gene TRBV9; 7 bases are a match to TRBD2. CDR1 is SGDLS and CDR2 is YYNGEE in the germline V gene. J lost 9 bases, V lost 4 bases, and 9 bases had no gene match. The CDR3 loop spans 13 amino acids. The CDR3, as DNA: TGTGCCAGCAGCCCTAGCGGCCTGGGGGCCCAGTACTTC. Amino acid sequence: CASSPSGLGAQYF.

The chain couples TRBV19 to TRBJ2-7; D is ambiguous. Germline V CDR1 and CDR2: LNHDA, SQIVND (reference sequence). V was trimmed by 5 bases and J by 5 bases, leaving 19 bases between them. This CDR3 is built from 15 residues. The CDR3 loop is CASSFVAPPHDEQYF. DNA of the CDR3: TGTGCCAGTAGTTTCGTGGCACCGCCCCACGACGAGCAGTACTTC.

The chain has TRBV27 and TRBJ2-5; 11 nucleotides align to TRBD2. Germline loops: CDR1 MNHEY, CDR2 SMNVEV (reference sequence). This CDR3 region has 13 residues. Losses at the gene ends were 10 bases for V and 3 bases for J; bases not matched to a gene: 4. In DNA, the CDR3 is TGTGCCACATGGGGACTAGCGGAAGAGACCCAGTACTTC. Encoded protein: CATWGLAEETQYF.

The chain links TRBV7-2 to TRBJ2-7; D call uncertain. The CDR3 covers 12 residues. The V gene's germline CDR1 is SGHTA and CDR2 FQGNSA. V was cut by 4 bases and J by 3 bases, with 7 bases left in between. The chain's CDR3 is CASSYSGYEQYF. CDR3 nucleotide sequence: TGTGCCAGCAGCTACTCGGGCTACGAGCAGTACTTC.

This sequence joins TRBV5-1 and TRBJ2-3; tentative D call: TRBD2 (6 bases). Germline CDR1 is SGHRS and CDR2 is YFSETQ. V gave up 1 base and J gave up 2 bases, with 8 bases separating them. The CDR3 spans 14 residues. Here the CDR3 reads CASSLPSDTDTQYF. CDR3 nucleotides: TGCGCCAGCAGCTTGCCTAGCGACACAGATACGCAGTATTTT.

This rearrangement joins TRBV6-5 to TRBJ1-2; D uncertain. The CDR3 extends over 10 amino acids. V gave up 10 bases and J gave up 4 bases, with 7 bases separating them. CDR1 and CDR2 from the germline V gene are MNHEY and SVGAGI. The CDR3, as DNA: TGTGCCACCCGGAGCTATGGCTACACCTTC. It translates to CATRSYGYTF.

The chain uses TRBV5-6 and TRBJ1-3; 7 positions agree with TRBD1. CDR1 and CDR2 from the germline V gene are SGHDT and YYEEEE. The CDR3 consists of 14 residues. V shed 0 bases, J shed 6 bases, and the junction held 3 bases outside the gene matches. The CDR3 region has the DNA TGTGCCAGCAGCTTGGGACAGGGCGAAAACACCATATATTTT. The encoded protein is CASSLGQGENTIYF. The complete variable domain, with remaining parts taken from reference TRBV5-6 and TRBJ1-3, reads DAGVTQSPTHLIKTRGQQVTLRCSPKSGHDTVSWYQQALGQGPQFIFQYYEEEERQRGNFPDRFSGHQFPNYSSELNVNALLLGDSALYLCASSLGQGENTIYFGEGSWLTVV.

In its sample, this clone was seen once. This chain joins TRBV18 and TRBJ2-1; possible D gene TRBD1, 7 bases. Trimming shortened V by 1 base and J by 0 bases, and 16 bases separated the two germline ends. The CDR3 covers 18 residues. CDR1 and CDR2 (germline): KGHSH, LQKENI. As DNA, the CDR3 is TGTGCCAGCTCACCACTAAGTACTCAGGGGGGCTCCTACAATGAGCAGTTCTTC. It codes for CASSPLSTQGGSYNEQFF. The whole variable domain, filled in from reference TRBV18 and TRBJ2-1, reads NAGVMQNPRHLVRRRGQEARLRCSPMKGHSHVYWYRQLPEEGLKFMVYLQKENIIDESGMPKERFSAEFPKEGPSILRIQQVVRGDSAAYFCASSPLSTQGGSYNEQFFGPGTRLTVL.

For the CDR3, the DNA is TGTGCTAGTGGTCCTGGGGTATGGCGGGAGGCCGAGGATGAGCAGTTCTTC. Protein: CASGPGVWREAEDEQFF. The gene calls are TRBV12-5 and TRBJ2-1; 8 positions agree with TRBD2. Per germline, CDR1 LGHNT and CDR2 FRNRAP. The CDR3 runs to 17 residues. Germline trimming cut 5 bases from V and 8 bases from J; bases unmatched to any gene: 17.

CDR3 coding DNA: TGTGCCACCAGCAGAGTTCAGGTACTGGGAGCCCGCGGCAATGAGCAGTTCTTC. It is translated as CATSRVQVLGARGNEQFF. The chain employs TRBV15 and TRBJ2-1; weak D call: TRBD2 (5 bases). The V and J ends lost 1 base and 6 bases respectively, with 22 bases between them. This CDR3 is built from 18 residues. The V gene's germline CDR1 is LNHNV and CDR2 YYDKDF (reference sequence).

This chain joins TRBV7-8 and TRBJ2-7, with TRBD2 matching over 9 bases. CDR3 length: 18 residues. Germline V gene sequence: CDR1 SGHVS, CDR2 FQNEAQ. The junction had 13 bases not matched to a gene; V was cut back by 1 base and J by 3 bases. The CDR3 protein is CASSLGAGGPTGHYEQYF. The CDR3 DNA follows: TGTGCCAGCAGCTTAGGGGCGGGAGGGCCGACGGGTCACTACGAGCAGTACTTC. Combining the CDR3 with reference TRBV7-8 and TRBJ2-7 gives the whole variable domain GAGVSQSPRYKVAKRGQDVALRCDPISGHVSLFWYQQALGQGPEFLTYFQNEAQLDKSGLPSDRFFAERPEGSVSTLKIQRTQQEDSAVYLCASSLGAGGPTGHYEQYFGPGTRLTVT.